This T cell receptor beta chain was captured in a study of OX40 agonist ivuxolimab in advanced cancers. Study-wide background: Enrolled patients in dose escalation had cancers that were hepatocellular carcinoma, melanoma, renal cell or head and neck cancer. Study-wide results and limits: Relatively little clonal expansion, among the lowest observed, appeared in partial responders at 0.1-3.0 mg/kg. By week 6 at 0.1 to 3.0 mg/kg, blood CD4+ and CD8+ T cells had expanded clonally.

Some clones are missing from TCRdb's copy, which holds only in-frame ones; the method was immunoSEQ multiplex PCR. The sample has roughly 20,000 clones, 75% to 85% seen once. Prior autoimmune disease or systemic immunosuppression barred patients. This clone has a handful of counts. Its antigen remains unknown. CDR3 size: 15 residues. CDR1 and CDR2 (germline): MGHRA, YSYEKL. V was trimmed by 4 bases and J by 4 bases, leaving 14 bases between them. V usage is TRBV4-1 and J usage is TRBJ1-5; D not certain. The receptor's source is an adult with an advanced solid tumor such as melanoma, head and neck, liver or kidney cancer. Sample: CD4+ or CD8+ T cells sorted from blood, taken in a trial of the OX40 agonist ivuxolimab. The CDR3 nucleotides are TGCGCCAGCAGCCTAACCGCCTCGAAAAATCAGCCCCAGCATTTT. Amino acids: CASSLTASKNQPQHF.